The 10 T cell receptor beta chains given below trace back to one sample, sequenced in a study of blood T cell repertoires in COVID-19. The method was immunoSEQ multiplex PCR; TCRdb's version includes in-frame clones alone and lacks a portion of them. The table lists 230,000 or so clones, 90% of them singletons. Sequencing was performed on peripheral blood. The receptor set was obtained from a woman in her sixties or seventies with COVID-19, enrolled during active disease.

The chain is built from TRBV5-1 and TRBJ2-7; D gene uncertain. CDR3 size: 16 residues. Trimming removed 1 base from V and 0 bases from J, with 14 bases in between. From germline, CDR1 is SGHRS and CDR2 YFSETQ. CDR3 sequence (DNA): TGCGCCAGCAGCTTGAACGTGATGGCAAGCTCCTACGAGCAGTACTTC. Encoded protein: CASSLNVMASSYEQYF. Supplemented by reference TRBV5-1 and TRBJ2-7, the full variable domain reads KAGVTQTPRYLIKTRGQQVTLSCSPISGHRSVSWYQQTPGQGLQFLFEYFSETQRNKGNFPGRFSGRQFSNSRSEMNVSTLELGDSALYLCASSLNVMASSYEQYFGPGTRLTVT.

The CDR3 sequence is CASSPEGLAGEDEQFF. The CDR3, as DNA: TGTGCCAGCAGCCCCGAGGGACTAGCGGGGGAGGATGAGCAGTTCTTC. V gene TRBV7-2 combines with J gene TRBJ2-1, with 14 bases identical to TRBD2. The CDR3 spans 16 residues. The trim removed 5 bases at V and 8 bases at J, leaving 8 bases unmatched. Germline values: CDR1 SGHTA, CDR2 FQGNSA.

The CDR3, as DNA: TGCGCCAGTATGCCGGACGGGGGAGTTCGCTATGGCTACACCTTC. Its translation is CASMPDGGVRYGYTF. The chain links TRBV4-1 to TRBJ1-2; D possibly corresponds to TRBD1 (5 bases). The CDR3 has 15 residues. The V end was cut by 9 bases, the J end by 4 bases, with 21 bases between. Germline V gives CDR1 MGHRA, CDR2 YSYEKL.

The chain has TRBV5-1 and TRBJ2-5; 7 bases are shared with TRBD2. Per germline, CDR1 SGHRS and CDR2 YFSETQ. The CDR3 totals 13 residues. The ends lost 0 bases at V and 4 bases at J; junction bases unmatched: 0. CDR3 coding DNA: TGCGCCAGCAGCTTGGCTAGCGGAGAGACCCAGTACTTC. Its translation is CASSLASGETQYF.

This chain links TRBV7-3 with TRBJ1-1, with a possible D match to TRBD1 (5 bases). This CDR3 comprises 13 residues. The germline V gene has CDR1 SGHTA and CDR2 FQGTGA. V dropped 5 bases and J dropped 8 bases, with 15 bases sitting between them. The CDR3 sequence: CASSPQGTTEAFF. The DNA of the CDR3 is TGTGCCAGCAGCCCGCAGGGTACTACCGAAGCTTTCTTT. Based on the CDR3 plus reference TRBV7-3 and TRBJ1-1, the full variable domain is GAGVSQTPSNKVTEKGKYVELRCDPISGHTALYWYRQSLGQGPEFLIYFQGTGAADDSGLPNDRFFAVRPEGSVSTLKIQRTERGDSAVYLCASSPQGTTEAFFGQGTRLTVV.

This chain connects TRBV19 to TRBJ1-2; weak D call: TRBD1 (5 bases). Germline CDR1 LNHDA, CDR2 SQIVND (reference sequence). The ends were cut back, 6 bases at V and 5 bases at J, with 13 bases in the middle. CDR3 length: 13 residues. The CDR3 loop is CASRLRQTYGYTF. The CDR3 nucleotides are TGTGCCAGTAGGCTAAGACAGACATATGGCTACACCTTC.

V gene TRBV5-1 combines with J gene TRBJ1-6; 7 bases map to TRBD1. This CDR3 has 15 residues. Germline CDR1 and CDR2: SGHRS and YFSETQ. V gave up 4 bases and J gave up 5 bases; unmatched junction bases: 6. The CDR3 loop is CASSQSGTDNSPLHF. The CDR3 nucleotides are TGCGCCAGCAGCCAGTCAGGGACAGATAATTCACCCCTCCACTTT.

The chain joins TRBV11-2 to TRBJ1-5; 8 nucleotides line up with TRBD1. J lost 4 bases, V lost 8 bases, and 4 bases had no gene match. Germline CDR1 and CDR2: SGHAT and FQNNGV. The CDR3 contains 13 residues. The CDR3 sequence is CASGTGPNQPQHF. The CDR3 coding sequence is TGTGCCAGCGGGACAGGACCGAATCAGCCCCAGCATTTT.

The CDR3 DNA reads as TGTGCCAGCAGTTCCCCAACCAGGGGGCGAACGCAGTATTTT. As protein: CASSSPTRGRTQYF. This chain connects TRBV6-2 or TRBV6-3 to TRBJ2-3; 8 nucleotides agree with TRBD1. V trimming: 4 bases; J trimming: 9 bases; junction bases outside the gene matches: 9. This CDR3 spans 14 amino acids. Germline loops: CDR1 MNHEY, CDR2 SVGEGT.

This sequence joins TRBV2 and TRBJ2-1, with D possibly matching TRBD1 (5 bases). V lost 7 bases, J lost 3 bases, and 7 bases lay in between. CDR1 is SNHLY and CDR2 is FYNNEI in the germline V gene. The CDR3 is 12 residues long. The CDR3 region has the DNA TGTGCCAGCACCAGGGACTACAATGAGCAGTTCTTC. Translation gives CASTRDYNEQFF.